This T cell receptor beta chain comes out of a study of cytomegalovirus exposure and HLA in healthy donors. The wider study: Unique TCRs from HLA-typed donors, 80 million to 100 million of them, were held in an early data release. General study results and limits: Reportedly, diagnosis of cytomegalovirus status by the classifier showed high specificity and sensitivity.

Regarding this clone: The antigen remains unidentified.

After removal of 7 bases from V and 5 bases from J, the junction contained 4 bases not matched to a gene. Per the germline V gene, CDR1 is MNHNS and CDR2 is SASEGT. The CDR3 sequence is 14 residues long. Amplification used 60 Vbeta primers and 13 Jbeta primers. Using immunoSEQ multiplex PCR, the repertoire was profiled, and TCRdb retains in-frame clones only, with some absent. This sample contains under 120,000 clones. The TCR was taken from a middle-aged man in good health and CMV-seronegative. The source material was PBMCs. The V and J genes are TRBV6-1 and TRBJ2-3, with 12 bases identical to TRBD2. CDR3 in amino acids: CASTLAGGGDTQYF. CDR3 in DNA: TGTGCCAGCACCCTAGCGGGGGGGGGAGATACGCAGTATTTT.